This T cell receptor (beta chain) was captured in a study of blood T cell repertoires in COVID-19. A remark on this clone: One junction end disagrees with the germline gene, perhaps due to a read error.

CDR3 length: 16 amino acids. Germline CDR1 reads MNHEY; CDR2 reads SVGEGT. This table comes from immunoSEQ multiplex PCR, and its TCRdb copy is limited to in-frame clones, with some not included. This table holds 340,000 or so clones, more than 70% found once. V and J are TRBV6-2 or TRBV6-3 and TRBJ2-7; the D gene is possibly TRBD2 (6 bases). Sequenced: peripheral blood. The source is a man in his thirties or forties with active or convalescent COVID-19. CDR3 protein: CASSNSGTGDREEQYF. CDR3 in DNA: TGTGCCAGCAGTAACTCCGGGACTGGGGACCGGGAGGAGCAGTACTTC.